These 11 T cell receptor beta chains were all obtained from the same sample, sequenced in a study of blood T cell repertoires in COVID-19. Sequencing was performed with immunoSEQ multiplex PCR; in TCRdb, only in-frame clones are kept and a portion is missing. The profile covers over 400,000 clones, with approximately 85% appearing a single time and approximately 2.9% taken by the ten largest. Sequencing was performed on peripheral blood. All receptors derive from a human donor in a cohort sampled during active COVID-19.

This sequence joins TRBV3-1 (or the pseudogene TRBV3-2) and TRBJ1-2; D is unclear. V was cut by 2 bases and J by 8 bases, with 12 bases left in between. The V gene's germline CDR1 is LGHDT and CDR2 YNNKEL (reference sequence). CDR3 length: 13 residues. This CDR3 is CASSQFEGAGYTF. DNA of the CDR3: TGTGCCAGCAGCCAATTTGAGGGTGCCGGCTACACCTTC.

CDR3 sequence (DNA): TGTGCCAGCAGCAGCGAAGCCACCCTACTGGACAGGGGCAAGGGGGCTTTCTTT. It encodes CASSSEATLLDRGKGAFF. The chain is built from TRBV21-1 and TRBJ1-1; the table assigns TRBD1, which was not confirmed against the DNA. TRBV21-1 corresponds to a pseudogene. This CDR3 has 18 amino acids.

This clone has more than one count but fewer than ten. The CDR3 sequence: CASSPGGASNQPQHF. DNA of the CDR3: TGTGCCAGCAGCCCAGGGGGCGCAAGCAATCAGCCCCAGCATTTT. This chain links TRBV7-2 with TRBJ1-5, with 8 bases fitting TRBD1. The CDR3 covers 15 residues. With 5 bases clipped from V and 1 base from J, the junction kept 4 bases outside the gene matches. Germline values: CDR1 SGHTA, CDR2 FQGNSA.

This clone has only one observation. The genes are TRBV7-8 and TRBJ1-3, with 8 bases identical to TRBD1. With V trimmed by 4 bases and J by 0 bases, 11 bases remained unmatched. The CDR3 has 18 amino acids. Looked up from germline, CDR1 is SGHVS and CDR2 is FQNEAQ. CDR3 loop: CASSSWDRRLSSGNTIYF. CDR3 DNA: TGTGCCAGCAGCTCCTGGGACAGGCGATTAAGCTCTGGAAACACCATATATTTT.

V is TRBV10-3 and J is TRBJ1-6; 9 bases fit TRBD1. Losses at the gene ends were 5 bases for V and 10 bases for J; bases not matched to a gene: 9. The CDR3 has 15 amino acids. Germline V lookup: CDR1 ENHRY, CDR2 SYGVKD. The CDR3 region is CAISSMDRGNSPLHF. The DNA of the CDR3 is TGTGCCATCAGTAGCATGGACAGGGGTAACTCACCCCTCCACTTT.

The chain combines TRBV10-3 with TRBJ1-5, with TRBD1 as a possible D gene (5 bases). The V end was cut by 3 bases, the J end by 6 bases, with 12 bases between. Germline CDR1 reads ENHRY; CDR2 reads SYGVKD. The CDR3 spans 14 residues. For the CDR3, the DNA is TGTGCCATCAGTGAAGGCAGGGAAGGTCAGCCCCAGCATTTT. Its protein is CAISEGREGQPQHF.

The genes are TRBV19 and TRBJ2-2; a weak D match, TRBD2 (6 bases). There are 14 residues in the CDR3. V was shortened by 6 bases and J by 5 bases, with 13 bases between the two germline ends. CDR1 is LNHDA, CDR2 SQIVND, per germline (reference sequence). The CDR3 DNA sequence: TGTGCCAGTAGGGAGGGGCAGGAGACCGGGGAGCTGTTTTTT. Protein product: CASREGQETGELFF.

The chain has TRBV28 and TRBJ1-4; 9 bases fit TRBD1. The germline V gene encodes CDR1 MDHEN and CDR2 SYDVKM. Trimming at V came to 5 bases and at J to 7 bases, leaving 5 bases not matched to a gene. The CDR3 is 14 residues long. This chain's CDR3 is CASSADRGREKLFF. CDR3 coding DNA: TGTGCCAGCAGTGCGGACAGGGGCCGTGAAAAACTGTTTTTT.

The J gene is TRBJ2-2, the V gene TRBV6-1; 11 bases line up with TRBD2. CDR3 length: 15 residues. Germline V CDR1 and CDR2: MNHNS, SASEGT. The junction had 2 bases not matched to a gene; V was cut back by 3 bases and J by 5 bases. This CDR3 reads CASSETSGKTGELFF. Written as DNA, the CDR3 is TGTGCCAGCAGTGAGACTAGCGGGAAGACCGGGGAGCTGTTTTTT.

The chain combines TRBV7-9 with TRBJ2-7; 12 positions agree with TRBD2. The germline V gene encodes CDR1 SEHNR and CDR2 FQNEAQ (reference sequence). CDR3 size: 15 residues. The junction had 5 bases not matched to a gene; V was cut back by 4 bases and J by 4 bases. The CDR3 reads CASSSKTSGSYEQYF. CDR3 in DNA: TGTGCCAGCAGCTCCAAGACTAGCGGGAGTTACGAGCAGTACTTC.

This chain joins TRBV6-6 and TRBJ1-1, with 8 bases fitting TRBD1. After removal of 6 bases from V and 11 bases from J, the junction contained 11 bases not matched to a gene. Germline values: CDR1 MNHNY, CDR2 SVGAGI (reference sequence). The CDR3 loop spans 13 amino acids. CDR3 bases: TGTGCCAGCAGCTTGACAGGGGTCGGCCGGGCTTTCTTT. It is translated as CASSLTGVGRAFF.